This TCR beta chain emerged from a study of regulatory T cells in long-lasting Graves disease. This clonotype was detected many times. J gave up 4 bases and V 4 bases, and 10 bases lay outside the gene matches. Germline values: CDR1 SGHRS, CDR2 YFSETQ. This CDR3 comprises 16 residues. Time point noted: newly diagnosed GD, antithyroid drugs for less than 3 months. PBMC-derived RNA was used for the TCR library. Building of the TCR beta libraries involved iRepertoire HTBI primers and Arm-PCR of CDR3 regions. TCRdb fed the multiplex PCR reads into MiXCR, producing one record per CDR3 protein. The repertoire holds 350,000 to 550,000 distinct CDR3 sequences, with around 14% as singletons. These records were also assigned to another study, of T cells in Graves' hyperthyroidism and ophthalmopathy.

The sequence came from a woman aged 30 to 39 with Graves disease. V gene TRBV5-1 combines with J gene TRBJ2-2; 7 bases are shared with TRBD2. This specimen was peripheral blood mononuclear cells (PBMCs), taken at new diagnosis, from a patient treated with antithyroid drugs. The CDR3 DNA follows: TGCGCCAGCAGCCCGGGGAGGGGCGTGGGCACCGGGGAGCTGTTTTTT. It encodes CASSPGRGVGTGELFF.